One and the same sample provided the 10 T cell receptor beta chains below, sequenced in a study of T cells in Graves' hyperthyroidism and ophthalmopathy. Amplified regions were TCR beta CDR3 sequences from RNA transcripts. During a first-round RT-PCR of the TCR CDR3, the HTBI primer set was used. Using its own MiXCR run on the multiplex PCR reads, TCRdb lists one record per CDR3 protein. Here the sample spans 690,000 or so distinct CDR3 sequences, roughly 20% being singletons. Sequenced sample: blood. These receptors all stem from a woman in her 50s with Graves' hyperthyroidism that later progressed to Graves' ophthalmopathy.

This clonotype was seen ten or more times. The chain joins TRBV5-4 to TRBJ2-3, with D possibly matching TRBD2 (5 bases). Trimming took off 4 bases at V and 5 bases at J, with 8 bases between the two ends. CDR1 and CDR2 (germline): SGHNT, YYREEE (reference sequence). The CDR3 consists of 12 residues. In DNA form, the CDR3 reads TGTGCCAGCAGCCCCGGACTAGATACGCAGTATTTT. It is translated as CASSPGLDTQYF.

The table lists this clonotype with many counts. An end of the junction does not agree with germline; a read error may underlie this. The chain uses TRBV5-1 and TRBJ2-1; 11 bases align to TRBD2. Germline-derived CDR1 and CDR2 are SGHRS and YFSETQ. There are 16 residues in the CDR3. The CDR3 here is CASSLGSGGAYNEQFF. CDR3 sequence (DNA): TGTGCCAGCAGCTTGGGTAGCGGGGGGGCCTACAATGAGCAGTTCTTC.

This clonotype was seen more than once but under ten times. The rearrangement links TRBV29-1 to TRBJ1-1; maybe TRBD1 (5 bases). V shed 6 bases and J shed 4 bases, with 12 bases lying between them. The CDR3 sequence is 12 residues long. Germline V lookup: CDR1 SQVTM, CDR2 ANQGSEA. CDR3 residues: CSVLGLATEAFF. CDR3 DNA: TGCAGCGTCCTGGGACTCGCCACTGAAGCTTTCTTT.

The genes are TRBV9 and TRBJ2-3; D not certain. Germline V CDR1 and CDR2: SGDLS, YYNGEE. This CDR3 region has 13 residues. With 0 bases removed from V and 5 bases from J, the gap between germline ends came to 7 bases. The CDR3 spells CASSVGPVDTQYF. CDR3 sequence (DNA): TGTGCCAGCAGCGTAGGGCCCGTAGATACGCAGTATTTT.

This clonotype was detected ten times or more. The V and J genes are TRBV5-1 and TRBJ2-3, with 9 bases fitting TRBD2. After removal of 4 bases from V and 2 bases from J, the junction contained 11 bases not matched to a gene. The CDR3 consists of 17 residues. Germline lookup yields CDR1 SGHRS and CDR2 YFSETQ. The CDR3 nucleotides are TGCGCCAGCAGCGCCGTCCGTGGACTAGCGAACACAGATACGCAGTATTTT. Its translation is CASSAVRGLANTDTQYF.

This clonotype was recorded a few times. CDR3: CAISKNQDSGANVLTF. The CDR3 DNA sequence: TGTGCCATCAGTAAAAACCAGGACTCTGGGGCCAACGTCCTGACTTTC. The rearrangement links TRBV10-3 to TRBJ2-6, with D unclear. V gave up 5 bases and J gave up 0 bases, with 11 bases separating them. Per the germline V gene, CDR1 is ENHRY and CDR2 is SYGVKD. The CDR3 has 16 amino acids.

The chain carries TRBV18 and TRBJ1-4; D gene unclear. Trimming stripped 3 bases from V and 0 bases from J, with 11 bases between. This CDR3 contains 16 residues. CDR1 is KGHSH and CDR2 is LQKENI in the germline V gene. CDR3 in DNA: TGTGCCAGCTCACCTGCCGACGGGGCAACTAATGAAAAACTGTTTTTT. This gives the protein CASSPADGATNEKLFF.

This clonotype was seen repeatedly, ten times or more. J is TRBJ2-2 and V is TRBV9; TRBD1 agrees at 7 bases. The CDR3 length is 18 residues. Germline lookup yields CDR1 SGDLS and CDR2 YYNGEE. The V gene end was trimmed by 7 bases and the J gene end by 0 bases; junction bases not matched to a gene: 15. Written as DNA, the CDR3 is TGTGCCAGCGACGGTCCTGGGACAGCCAGTACGAACACCGGGGAGCTGTTTTTT. This translates into CASDGPGTASTNTGELFF.

The V gene is TRBV5-5, the J gene TRBJ2-2, with no clear D. This CDR3 is built from 13 residues. Trimming took off 3 bases at V and 4 bases at J, with 7 bases between the two ends. Germline assignment: CDR1 SGHKS and CDR2 YYEKEE (reference sequence). DNA for the CDR3: TGTGCCAGCAGCTACGGTCTCACCGGGGAGCTGTTTTTT. This translates into CASSYGLTGELFF.

The genes are TRBV5-1 and TRBJ2-1, with 7 nucleotides matching TRBD1. The CDR3 runs 13 residues. J lost 5 bases, V lost 5 bases, and 4 bases had no gene match. Germline V CDR1 and CDR2: SGHRS, YFSETQ. CDR3 protein: CASSMRGHNEQFF. CDR3 in DNA: TGCGCCAGCAGTATGAGGGGGCACAATGAGCAGTTCTTC.